This record covers a single TCR beta chain. Germline assignment: CDR1 MGHRA and CDR2 YSYEKL. There are 16 residues in the CDR3. Losses at the gene ends were 0 bases for V and 9 bases for J; bases not matched to a gene: 11. This entry comes from a study of blood T cell repertoires in COVID-19. The repertoire was sequenced with immunoSEQ multiplex PCR; TCRdb's copy has only in-frame clones and lacks some. The sample holds 95,000 to 100,000 clones, around 87% seen once. The receptor was derived from a woman in her twenties or thirties with acute or convalescent COVID-19. This chain joins TRBV4-1 and TRBJ2-4, with 7 bases lining up with TRBD2. The sequenced sample was peripheral blood. The DNA of the CDR3 is TGCGCCAGCAGCCAAGATGTGAGCATCCCGGGGGGCATTCAGTACTTC. It yields the protein CASSQDVSIPGGIQYF.